This T cell receptor beta chain was recorded in a study of OX40 agonist ivuxolimab in advanced cancers. Study background: Partial responses, seen in three patients, involved one hepatocellular carcinoma and two cutaneous melanomas.

The CDR3 is 15 residues long. Germline assignment: CDR1 ENHRY and CDR2 SYGVKD. V lost 10 bases, J lost 2 bases, and 11 bases stayed unmatched. This clone was observed a handful of times. Excluded were patients having autoimmune disease history or systemic immunosuppression. Clones were sequenced by immunoSEQ multiplex PCR, and TCRdb holds only the in-frame ones, with some missing. The data contain 45,000 to 60,000 clones, about 85% of them singletons. The receptor was isolated from an adult with an advanced solid tumor such as melanoma, head and neck, liver or kidney cancer. The chain carries TRBV10-3 and TRBJ2-7; 10 bases map to TRBD2. The starting material was CD4+ or CD8+ T cells sorted from blood, obtained in a trial of the OX40 agonist ivuxolimab. The CDR3 region is CATTPSSGSTYEQYF. Here the CDR3 DNA reads TGTGCCACCACCCCCTCTAGCGGGAGTACCTACGAGCAGTACTTC.